One TCR beta chain is described in this entry. Method: immunoSEQ multiplex PCR; TCRdb's copy keeps in-frame clones and lacks some. The data hold about 120,000 clones, with more than 65% observed a single time. There are 18 residues in the CDR3. With V trimmed by 3 bases and J by 9 bases, 12 bases remained unmatched. CDR1 and CDR2 from the germline V gene are MGHRA and YSYEKL. The data originate from a study of shared clonotypes between healthy human individuals. Sample: memory CD8+ T cells sorted from blood. As to subset: CD45RO+ cells pooled with CCR7-negative TemRA cells. The rearrangement joins TRBV4-1 to TRBJ2-1, with TRBD2 matching over 15 bases. The clonotype was recovered from a young woman in good health. CDR3: CASSQGGGLAGGVGEQFF. The DNA for the CDR3 is TGCGCCAGCAGCCAGGGGGGGGGACTAGCGGGAGGTGTCGGTGAGCAGTTCTTC.